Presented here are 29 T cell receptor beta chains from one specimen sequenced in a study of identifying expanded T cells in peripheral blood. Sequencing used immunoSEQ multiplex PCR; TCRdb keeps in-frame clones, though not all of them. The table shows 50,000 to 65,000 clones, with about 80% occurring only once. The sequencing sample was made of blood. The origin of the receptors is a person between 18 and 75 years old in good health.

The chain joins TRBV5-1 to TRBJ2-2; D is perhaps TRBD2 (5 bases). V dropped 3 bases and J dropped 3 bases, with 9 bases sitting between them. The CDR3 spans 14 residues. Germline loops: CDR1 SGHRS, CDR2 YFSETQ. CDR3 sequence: CASSSPGYTGELFF. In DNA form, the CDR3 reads TGCGCCAGCAGCTCTCCGGGGTACACCGGGGAGCTGTTTTTT.

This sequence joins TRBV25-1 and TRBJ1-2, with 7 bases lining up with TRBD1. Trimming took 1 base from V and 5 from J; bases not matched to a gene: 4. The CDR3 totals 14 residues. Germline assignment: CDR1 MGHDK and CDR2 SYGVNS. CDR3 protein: CASSESGQLYGYTF. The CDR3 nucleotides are TGTGCCAGCAGTGAATCGGGACAGCTTTATGGCTACACCTTC.

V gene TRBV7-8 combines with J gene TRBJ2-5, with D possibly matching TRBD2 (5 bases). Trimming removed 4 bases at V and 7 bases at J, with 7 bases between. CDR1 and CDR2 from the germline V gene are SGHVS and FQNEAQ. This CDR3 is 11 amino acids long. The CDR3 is CASSSGGTQYF. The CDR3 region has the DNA TGTGCCAGCAGCTCCGGAGGGACCCAGTACTTC.

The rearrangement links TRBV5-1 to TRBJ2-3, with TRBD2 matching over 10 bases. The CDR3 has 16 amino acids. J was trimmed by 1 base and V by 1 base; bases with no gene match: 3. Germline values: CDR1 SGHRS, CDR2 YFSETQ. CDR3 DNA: TGCGCCAGCAGCTTGAGCGGGGGGGCCGGCACAGATACGCAGTATTTT. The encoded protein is CASSLSGGAGTDTQYF.

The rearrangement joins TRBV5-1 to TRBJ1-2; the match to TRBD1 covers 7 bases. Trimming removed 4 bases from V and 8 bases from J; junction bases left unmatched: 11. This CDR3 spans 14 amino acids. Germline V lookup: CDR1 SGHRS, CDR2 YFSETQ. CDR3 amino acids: CASSTPTGFDGYTF. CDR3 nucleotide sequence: TGCGCCAGCAGCACCCCGACAGGGTTCGACGGCTACACCTTC.

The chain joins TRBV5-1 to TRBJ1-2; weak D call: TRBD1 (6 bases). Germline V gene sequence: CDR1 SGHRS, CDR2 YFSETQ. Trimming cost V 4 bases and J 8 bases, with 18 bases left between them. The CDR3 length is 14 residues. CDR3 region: CASSLGRTDSGYTF. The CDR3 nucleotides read TGCGCCAGCAGCCTGGGACGGACAGATAGCGGCTACACCTTC.

Written as DNA, the CDR3 is TGCGCCAGCAGCTTGGAACAAAACTATGGCTACACCTTC. It encodes CASSLEQNYGYTF. V gene TRBV5-1 combines with J gene TRBJ1-2; no clear D gene. V was shortened by 0 bases and J by 2 bases, with 5 bases between the two germline ends. Germline-derived CDR1 and CDR2 are SGHRS and YFSETQ. This CDR3 comprises 13 residues.

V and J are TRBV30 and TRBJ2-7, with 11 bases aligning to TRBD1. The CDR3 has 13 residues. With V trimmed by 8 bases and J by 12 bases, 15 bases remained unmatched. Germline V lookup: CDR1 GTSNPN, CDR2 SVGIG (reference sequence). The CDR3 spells CAVYSKDRGRLYV. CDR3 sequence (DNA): TGTGCCGTATACTCTAAGGACAGGGGGCGTCTGTACGTC.

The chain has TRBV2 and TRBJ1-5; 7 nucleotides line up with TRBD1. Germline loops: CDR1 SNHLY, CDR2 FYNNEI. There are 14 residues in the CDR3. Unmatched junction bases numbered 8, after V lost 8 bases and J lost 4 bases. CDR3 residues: CASSKGARNQPQHF. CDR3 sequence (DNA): TGTGCCAGCTCGAAGGGGGCAAGAAATCAGCCCCAGCATTTT.

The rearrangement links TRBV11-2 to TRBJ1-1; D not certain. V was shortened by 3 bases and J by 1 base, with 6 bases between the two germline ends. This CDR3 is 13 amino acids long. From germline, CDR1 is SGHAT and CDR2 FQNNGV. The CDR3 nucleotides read TGTGCCAGCAGCTTTCAGGCGAACACTGAAGCTTTCTTT. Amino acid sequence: CASSFQANTEAFF.

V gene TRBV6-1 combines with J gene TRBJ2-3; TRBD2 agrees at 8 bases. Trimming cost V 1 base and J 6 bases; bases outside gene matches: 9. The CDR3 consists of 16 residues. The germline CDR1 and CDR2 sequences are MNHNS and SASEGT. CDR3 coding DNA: TGTGCCAGCAGTGAAGAGATAGCGGGGTATGTGGATACGCAGTATTTT. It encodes CASSEEIAGYVDTQYF.

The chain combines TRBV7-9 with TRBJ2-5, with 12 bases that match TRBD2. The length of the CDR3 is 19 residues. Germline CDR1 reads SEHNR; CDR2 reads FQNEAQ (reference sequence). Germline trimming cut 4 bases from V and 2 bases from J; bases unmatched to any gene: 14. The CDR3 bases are TGTGCCAGCAGCTCCCGTCCCCCTCCGACTAGCGGGGGACAAGAGACCCAGTACTTC. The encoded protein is CASSSRPPPTSGGQETQYF.

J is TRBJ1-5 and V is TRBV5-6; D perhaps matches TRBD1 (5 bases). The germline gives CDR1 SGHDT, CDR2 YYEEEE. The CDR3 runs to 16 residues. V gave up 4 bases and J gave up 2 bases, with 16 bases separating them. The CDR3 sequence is CASSGYGTRGNQPQHF. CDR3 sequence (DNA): TGTGCCAGCAGCGGTTACGGGACGCGGGGCAATCAGCCCCAGCATTTT.

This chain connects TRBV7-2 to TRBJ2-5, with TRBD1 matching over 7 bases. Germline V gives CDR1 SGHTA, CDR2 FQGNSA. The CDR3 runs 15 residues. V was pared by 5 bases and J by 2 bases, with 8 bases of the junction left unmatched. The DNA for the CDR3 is TGTGCCAGCAGCCTTCTGACAGGGTCTCAAGAGACCCAGTACTTC. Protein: CASSLLTGSQETQYF.

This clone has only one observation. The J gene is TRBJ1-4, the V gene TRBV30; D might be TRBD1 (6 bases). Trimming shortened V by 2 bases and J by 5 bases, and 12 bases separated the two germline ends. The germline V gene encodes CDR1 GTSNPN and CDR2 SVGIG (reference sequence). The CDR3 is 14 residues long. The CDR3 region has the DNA TGTGCCTGGAGTCCGGACAGAGGAAATGAAAAACTGTTTTTT. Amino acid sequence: CAWSPDRGNEKLFF. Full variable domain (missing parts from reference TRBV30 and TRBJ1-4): SQTIHQWPATLVQPVGSPLSLECTVEGTSNPNLYWYRQAAGRGLQLLFYSVGIGQISSEVPQNLSASRPQDRQFILSSKKLLLSDSGFYLCAWSPDRGNEKLFFGSGTQLSVL.

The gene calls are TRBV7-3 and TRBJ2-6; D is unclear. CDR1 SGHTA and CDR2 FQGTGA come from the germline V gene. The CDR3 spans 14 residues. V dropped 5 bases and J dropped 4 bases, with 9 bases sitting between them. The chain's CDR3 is CASSPGPGANVLTF. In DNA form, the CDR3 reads TGTGCCAGCAGCCCCGGGCCGGGGGCCAACGTCCTGACTTTC.

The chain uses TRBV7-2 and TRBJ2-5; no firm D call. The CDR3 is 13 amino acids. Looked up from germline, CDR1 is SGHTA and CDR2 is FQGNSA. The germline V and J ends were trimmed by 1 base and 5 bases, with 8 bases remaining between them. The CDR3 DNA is TGTGCCAGCAGCTTAGGAGTTCGCGAGACCCAGTACTTC. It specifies CASSLGVRETQYF.

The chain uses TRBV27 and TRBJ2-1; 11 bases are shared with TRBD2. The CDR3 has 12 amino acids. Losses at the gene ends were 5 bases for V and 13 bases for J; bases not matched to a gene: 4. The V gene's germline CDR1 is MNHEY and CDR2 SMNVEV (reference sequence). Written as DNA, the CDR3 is TGTGCCAGCAGTCTTAGACTAGCGGGACAGTTCTTC. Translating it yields CASSLRLAGQFF.

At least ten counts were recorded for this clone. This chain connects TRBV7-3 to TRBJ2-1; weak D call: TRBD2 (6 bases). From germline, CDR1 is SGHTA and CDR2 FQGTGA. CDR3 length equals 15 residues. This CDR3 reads CDASSSVRSYNEQFF. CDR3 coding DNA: TGTGACGCAAGCTCTAGCGTGAGGTCCTACAATGAGCAGTTCTTC.

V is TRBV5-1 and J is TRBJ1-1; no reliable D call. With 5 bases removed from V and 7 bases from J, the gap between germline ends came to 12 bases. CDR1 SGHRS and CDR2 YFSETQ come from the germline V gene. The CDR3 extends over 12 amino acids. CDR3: CASRQADGEAFF. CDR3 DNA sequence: TGCGCCAGCAGGCAGGCGGACGGTGAAGCTTTCTTT.

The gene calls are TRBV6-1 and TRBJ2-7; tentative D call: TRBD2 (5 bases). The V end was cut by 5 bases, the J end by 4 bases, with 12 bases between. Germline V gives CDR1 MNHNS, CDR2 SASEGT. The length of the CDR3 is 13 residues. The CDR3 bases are TGTGCCAGCAGTCCCTCTACTAGTTACGAGCAGTACTTC. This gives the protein CASSPSTSYEQYF.

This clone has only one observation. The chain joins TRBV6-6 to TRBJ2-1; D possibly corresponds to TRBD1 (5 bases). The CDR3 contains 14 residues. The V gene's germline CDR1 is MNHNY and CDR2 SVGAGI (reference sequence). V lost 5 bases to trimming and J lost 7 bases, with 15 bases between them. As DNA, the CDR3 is TGTGCCAGCAGTCCATCTAGGGGAAGGAATGAGCAGTTCTTC. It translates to CASSPSRGRNEQFF.

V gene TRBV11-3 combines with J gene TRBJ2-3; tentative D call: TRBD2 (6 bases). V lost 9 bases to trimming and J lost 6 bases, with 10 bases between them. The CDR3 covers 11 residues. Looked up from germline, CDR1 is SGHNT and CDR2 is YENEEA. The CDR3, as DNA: TGTGCCAGTAGCGGTGGGGATACGCAGTATTTT. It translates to CASSGGDTQYF.

The CDR3 region has the DNA TGTGCCAGCAGCTTTGTTAAGGGGCTCAGTATCACTGAAGCTTTCTTT. It translates to CASSFVKGLSITEAFF. The chain recombines TRBV11-3 with TRBJ1-1, with D possibly TRBD1 on 5 matching bases. The CDR3 consists of 16 residues. Germline CDR1 is SGHNT and CDR2 is YENEEA. V was pared by 3 bases and J by 4 bases, with 18 bases between.

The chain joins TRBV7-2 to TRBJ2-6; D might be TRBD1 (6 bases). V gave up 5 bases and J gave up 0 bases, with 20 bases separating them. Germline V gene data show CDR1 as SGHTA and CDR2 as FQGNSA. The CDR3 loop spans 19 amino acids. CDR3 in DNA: TGTGCCAGCAGCAGACAGGTCTTGGGGAGTGTCTCTGGGGCCAACGTCCTGACTTTC. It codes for CASSRQVLGSVSGANVLTF. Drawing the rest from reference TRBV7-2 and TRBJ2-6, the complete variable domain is GAGVSQSPSNKVTEKGKDVELRCDPISGHTALYWYRQSLGQGLEFLIYFQGNSAPDKSGLPSDRFSAERTGGSVSTLTIQRTQQEDSAVYLCASSRQVLGSVSGANVLTFGAGSRLTVL.

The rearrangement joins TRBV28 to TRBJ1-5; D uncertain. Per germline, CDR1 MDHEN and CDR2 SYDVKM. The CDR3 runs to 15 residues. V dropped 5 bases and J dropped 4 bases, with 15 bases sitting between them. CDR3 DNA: TGTGCCAGCAGTCTCCCGGACGTTGTGAATCAGCCCCAGCATTTT. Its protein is CASSLPDVVNQPQHF.

CDR3 sequence (DNA): TGTGCCAGCAGCCTTAAGGCCGGGGGGACCACAGATACGCAGTATTTT. Its translation is CASSLKAGGTTDTQYF. V gene TRBV12-1 combines with J gene TRBJ2-3; TRBD2, the table's D call, was not compared with the DNA. TRBV12-1 corresponds to a pseudogene. The CDR3 is 16 amino acids.

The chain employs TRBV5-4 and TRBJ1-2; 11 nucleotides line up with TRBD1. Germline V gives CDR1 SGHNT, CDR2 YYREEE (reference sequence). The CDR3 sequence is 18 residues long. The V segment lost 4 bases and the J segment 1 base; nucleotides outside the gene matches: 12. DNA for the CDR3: TGTGCCAGCAGCCCGGCCGCGGACAGGGGGCGCGGTAACTATGGCTACACCTTC. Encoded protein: CASSPAADRGRGNYGYTF.

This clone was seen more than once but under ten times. The CDR3 loop is CASSRGQDNSPLHF. CDR3 bases: TGTGCCAGCAGCCGAGGACAGGATAATTCACCCCTCCACTTT. The chain combines TRBV21-1 with TRBJ1-6; TRBD1 was called by the table and not checked on the DNA. TRBV21-1 is reported as a pseudogene. CDR3 length: 14 amino acids.